The rows below give T cell receptor beta chains drawn from one sample of a study of shared clonotypes between healthy human individuals. The repertoire was sequenced with immunoSEQ multiplex PCR; TCRdb's copy has only in-frame clones and lacks some. Among 2 million to 2.5 million clones listed, approximately 96% were seen once. The sequencing sample was made of naive CD4+ T cells sorted from blood. The receptor source for this set is a man aged 18 to 35 in good health. CDR3s include the opening cysteine and the closing phenylalanine or tryptophan. A D gene is named only where the DNA matches it firmly. The listing skips clone size in some rows; elsewhere it reads once, few, many or a size class.

d_call j_call v_call clone_size cdr3_aa cdr3_nt
NA TRBJ1-3 TRBV21-1 NA CASSNLPGLGFSGNTIYF TGTGCCAGCAGCAATCTGCCGGGGCTGGGGTTCTCTGGAAACACCATATATTTT
NA TRBJ1-4 TRBV30 NA CAWSVGGFANEKLFF TGTGCCTGGAGTGTTGGAGGGTTCGCTAATGAAAAACTGTTTTTT
NA TRBJ2-1 TRBV30 NA CAWSVRFGAASNEQFF TGTGCCTGGAGTGTACGATTTGGGGCTGCTAGCAATGAGCAGTTCTTC
NA TRBJ2-5 TRBV19 once CASSPSSHVETQYF TGTGCCAGCTCACCCTCCTCCCATGTGGAGACCCAGTACTTC
NA TRBJ1-6 TRBV7-3 NA CASRIGALIISSYNSPLHF TGTGCCAGCAGAATAGGGGCTTTAATCATTAGCTCCTATAATTCACCCCTCCACTTT
TRBD1 TRBJ2-7 TRBV28 NA CASRPSAGTGNFYEQYF TGTGCCAGCAGACCTTCGGCCGGGACAGGGAATTTCTACGAGCAGTACTTC
NA TRBJ1-4 TRBV5-1 NA CASRDQAVANEKLFF TGCGCCAGCAGAGACCAAGCCGTAGCAAATGAAAAACTGTTTTTT
NA TRBJ2-2 TRBV11-2 NA CASSLVRGVTGELFF TGTGCCAGCAGCTTAGTTAGAGGGGTCACCGGGGAGCTGTTTTTT
TRBD1 TRBJ2-7 TRBV5-1 NA CASSYNRDSSYEQYF TGCGCCAGCAGCTACAACCGGGACAGCTCCTACGAGCAGTACTTC
NA TRBJ2-1 TRBV6-6 NA CASSDSGTSNEQFF TGTGCCAGCAGCGATAGCGGAACCTCCAATGAGCAGTTCTTC
NA TRBJ2-3 TRBV7-2 NA CASSLILGDTQYF TGTGCCAGCAGCTTAATCCTGGGAGATACGCAGTATTTT
NA TRBJ1-1 TRBV5-6 NA CASRRVGNTEAFF TGTGCCAGCAGGAGGGTCGGGAACACTGAAGCTTTCTTT
NA TRBJ1-6 TRBV19 NA CASSISGVSPLHF TGTGCCAGTAGTATCTCAGGGGTTTCACCCCTCCACTTT
NA TRBJ2-5 TRBV5-1 once CASSLEGAETQYF TGCGCCAGCAGCTTAGAAGGGGCCGAGACCCAGTACTTC
NA TRBJ2-7 TRBV6-5 few CASSPLHRASYEQYF TGTGCCAGCAGTCCCCTACACAGGGCTAGCTACGAGCAGTACTTC
NA TRBJ1-1 TRBV11-2 NA CASSREGGLTNTEAFF TGTGCCAGCAGCCGCGAGGGAGGGCTAACGAACACTGAAGCTTTCTTT